What follows are 8 T cell receptor beta chains derived from one specimen sequenced in a study of cytomegalovirus exposure and HLA in healthy donors. The PCR had 60 Vbeta and 13 Jbeta primers. The protocol was immunoSEQ multiplex PCR, while the TCRdb copy is restricted to in-frame clones and leaves out a portion. The table has some 140,000 clones, about two thirds seen once. Sequencing was carried out using PBMCs. The receptors derive from a man between 45 and 60 years old in good health and CMV-seropositive.

The chain joins TRBV2 to TRBJ1-2; unclear D gene. CDR3 length: 11 amino acids. Per germline, CDR1 SNHLY and CDR2 FYNNEI. Trimming shortened V by 6 bases and J by 7 bases, and 9 bases separated the two germline ends. The chain's CDR3 is CASRELSGYTF. Written as DNA, the CDR3 is TGTGCCAGCAGGGAATTATCTGGCTACACCTTC.

The chain recombines TRBV18 with TRBJ1-1, with 7 bases aligning to TRBD1. From germline, CDR1 is KGHSH and CDR2 LQKENI. The trim removed 3 bases at V and 5 bases at J, leaving 6 bases unmatched. The CDR3 covers 14 residues. CDR3 coding DNA: TGTGCCAGCTCACCGAACAGGGGTCAGACTGAAGCTTTCTTT. It is translated as CASSPNRGQTEAFF.

The rearrangement links TRBV27 to TRBJ1-2; D uncertain. The CDR3 has 14 residues. Germline values: CDR1 MNHEY, CDR2 SMNVEV (reference sequence). V gave up 2 bases and J gave up 8 bases, with 15 bases separating them. The DNA for the CDR3 is TGTGCCAGCAGTTTACGGCAGGATCTTATAGGCTACACCTTC. This codes for CASSLRQDLIGYTF.

CDR3 amino acids: CASSSNLGTQYF. CDR3 nucleotides: TGCGCCAGCAGCTCTAACCTCGGTACGCAGTATTTT. The rearrangement joins TRBV5-1 to TRBJ2-3; D is ambiguous. The V gene's germline CDR1 is SGHRS and CDR2 YFSETQ. The CDR3 has 12 residues. Between the trimmed V and J ends, which lost 3 bases and 8 bases, there was a span of 10 bases.

The chain uses TRBV7-8 and TRBJ1-1; D not certain. Trimming cost V 0 bases and J 4 bases, with 9 bases left between them. The CDR3 totals 14 residues. CDR1 SGHVS and CDR2 FQNEAQ come from the germline V gene. The DNA for the CDR3 is TGTGCCAGCAGCTTAGCAGAGGTACGCACTGAAGCTTTCTTT. Translated: CASSLAEVRTEAFF.

This clone was seen just once. The V gene is TRBV7-2, the J gene TRBJ2-1, with 7 positions matching TRBD1. Unmatched junction bases numbered 12, after V lost 5 bases and J lost 8 bases. The CDR3 is made up of 15 amino acids. Germline V gene sequence: CDR1 SGHTA, CDR2 FQGNSA. The CDR3 sequence: CASSPPRQGVYEQFF. DNA of the CDR3: TGTGCCAGCAGCCCCCCGCGGCAGGGGGTGTATGAGCAGTTCTTC.

This rearrangement joins TRBV11-2 to TRBJ1-2; perhaps TRBD1 as D (6 bases). Looked up from germline, CDR1 is SGHAT and CDR2 is FQNNGV. V lost 5 bases and J lost 7, with 11 bases in between. There are 12 residues in the CDR3. The CDR3 region has the DNA TGTGCCAGCAGCACCTCAGGGGTTGGCTACACCTTC. This gives the protein CASSTSGVGYTF.

This chain joins TRBV11-3 and TRBJ2-5; no clear D. Germline lookup yields CDR1 SGHNT and CDR2 YENEEA. V dropped 3 bases and J dropped 7 bases, with 18 bases sitting between them. CDR3 size: 15 residues. CDR3 in DNA: TGTGCCAGCAGCTTTGTCCTGGGCCCTCCCGGGACCCAGTACTTC. Its translation is CASSFVLGPPGTQYF.